The T cell receptor beta chain under discussion was sequenced for a study of blood T cells in healthy people across ages. The V end lost 6 bases, the J end lost 7 bases, and 22 bases lay between the germline ends. The CDR3 consists of 15 residues. Germline V lookup: CDR1 MNHEY, CDR2 SVGEGT. With a J-beta primer mix and a sample-barcoded 5' primer, a second PCR ran 7 to 11 cycles. In TCRdb, the 5' RACE reads were re-called with MiXCR into one record per CDR3 protein. The data contain approximately 800,000 distinct CDR3 sequences, 46% of them seen just once; the ten biggest clones take up roughly 18%. V gene TRBV6-2 or TRBV6-3 combines with J gene TRBJ2-7; a weak D match, TRBD2 (6 bases). Sequencing input: blood. The receptor was derived from a man older than 75 in good health. Written as DNA, the CDR3 is TGTGCCAGCAGCCCTAGTATGGCGGGATCGGAAGAGCAGTACTTC. It specifies CASSPSMAGSEEQYF.